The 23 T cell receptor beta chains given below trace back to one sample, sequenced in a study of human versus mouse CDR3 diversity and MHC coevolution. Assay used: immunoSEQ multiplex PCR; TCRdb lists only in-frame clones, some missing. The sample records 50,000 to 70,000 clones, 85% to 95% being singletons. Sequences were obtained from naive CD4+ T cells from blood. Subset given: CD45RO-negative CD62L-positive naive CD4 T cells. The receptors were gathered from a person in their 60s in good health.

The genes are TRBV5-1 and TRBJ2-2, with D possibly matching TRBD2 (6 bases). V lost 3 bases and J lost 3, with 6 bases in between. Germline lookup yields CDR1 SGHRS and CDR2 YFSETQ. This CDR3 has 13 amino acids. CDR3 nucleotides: TGCGCCAGCAGCTCGGGGGACACCGGGGAGCTGTTTTTT. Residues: CASSSGDTGELFF.

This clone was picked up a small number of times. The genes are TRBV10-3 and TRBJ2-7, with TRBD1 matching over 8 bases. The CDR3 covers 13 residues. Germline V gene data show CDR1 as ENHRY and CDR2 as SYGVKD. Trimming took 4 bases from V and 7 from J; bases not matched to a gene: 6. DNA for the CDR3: TGTGCCATCAGTGCTTCGGGACAGGATGAGCAGTACTTC. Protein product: CAISASGQDEQYF.

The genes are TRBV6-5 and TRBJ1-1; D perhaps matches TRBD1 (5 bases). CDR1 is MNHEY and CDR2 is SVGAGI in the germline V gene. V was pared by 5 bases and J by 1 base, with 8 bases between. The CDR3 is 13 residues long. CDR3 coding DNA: TGTGCCAGCAGTAGAGGACAGAACACTGAAGCTTTCTTT. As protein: CASSRGQNTEAFF.

The CDR3: CASSLTLVRGYGYTF. Written as DNA, the CDR3 is TGCGCCAGCAGCTTGACCCTCGTCCGAGGCTATGGCTACACCTTC. The chain has TRBV5-1 and TRBJ1-2; no clear D gene. CDR3 size: 15 residues. Germline loops: CDR1 SGHRS, CDR2 YFSETQ. The V and J ends lost 1 base and 4 bases respectively, with 14 bases between them. Drawing the rest from reference TRBV5-1 and TRBJ1-2, the complete variable domain is KAGVTQTPRYLIKTRGQQVTLSCSPISGHRSVSWYQQTPGQGLQFLFEYFSETQRNKGNFPGRFSGRQFSNSRSEMNVSTLELGDSALYLCASSLTLVRGYGYTFGSGTRLTVV.

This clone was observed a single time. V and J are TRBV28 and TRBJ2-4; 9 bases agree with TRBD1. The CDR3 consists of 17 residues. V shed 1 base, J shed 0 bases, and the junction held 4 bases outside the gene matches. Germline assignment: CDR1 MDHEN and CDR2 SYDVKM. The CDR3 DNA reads TGTGCCAGCAGTTTATTGACAGGGGGAATAGCCAAAAACATTCAGTACTTC. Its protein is CASSLLTGGIAKNIQYF. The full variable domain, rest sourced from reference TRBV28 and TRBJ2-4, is DVKVTQSSRYLVKRTGEKVFLECVQDMDHENMFWYRQDPGLGLRLIYFSYDVKMKEKGDIPEGYSVSREKKERFSLILESASTNQTSMYLCASSLLTGGIAKNIQYFGAGTRLSVL.

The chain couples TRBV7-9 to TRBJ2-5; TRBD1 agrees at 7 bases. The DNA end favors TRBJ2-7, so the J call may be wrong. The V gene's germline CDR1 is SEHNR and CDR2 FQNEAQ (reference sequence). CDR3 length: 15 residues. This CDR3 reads CASSPQTGTASEQYF. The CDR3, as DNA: TGTGCCAGCAGCCCACAGACCGGGACAGCTAGCGAGCAGTACTTC.

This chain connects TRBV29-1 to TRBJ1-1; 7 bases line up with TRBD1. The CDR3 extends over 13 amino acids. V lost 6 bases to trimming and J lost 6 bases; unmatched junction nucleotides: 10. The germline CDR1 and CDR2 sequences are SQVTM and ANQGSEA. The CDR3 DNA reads TGCAGCGTGCGGACAGGTTTGTATGCTGAAGCTTTCTTT. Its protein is CSVRTGLYAEAFF.

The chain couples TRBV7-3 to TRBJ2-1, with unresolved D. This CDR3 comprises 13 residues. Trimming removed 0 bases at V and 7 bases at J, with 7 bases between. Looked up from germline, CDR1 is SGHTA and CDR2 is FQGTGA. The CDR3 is CASSLTRTNEQFF. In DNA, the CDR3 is TGTGCCAGCAGCTTAACGAGAACTAATGAGCAGTTCTTC.

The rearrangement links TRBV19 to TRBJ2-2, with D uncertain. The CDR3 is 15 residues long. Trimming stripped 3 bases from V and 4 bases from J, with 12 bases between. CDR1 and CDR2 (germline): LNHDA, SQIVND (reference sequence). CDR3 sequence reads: CASSINPSGTGELFF. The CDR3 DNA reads TGTGCCAGTAGTATCAACCCCTCGGGCACCGGGGAGCTGTTTTTT.

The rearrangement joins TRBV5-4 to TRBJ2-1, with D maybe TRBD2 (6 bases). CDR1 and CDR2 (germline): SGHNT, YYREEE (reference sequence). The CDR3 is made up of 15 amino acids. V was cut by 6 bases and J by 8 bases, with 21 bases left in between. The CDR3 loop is CASTPGGKGWDEQFF. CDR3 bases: TGTGCCAGCACCCCGGGCGGGAAGGGCTGGGATGAGCAGTTCTTC.

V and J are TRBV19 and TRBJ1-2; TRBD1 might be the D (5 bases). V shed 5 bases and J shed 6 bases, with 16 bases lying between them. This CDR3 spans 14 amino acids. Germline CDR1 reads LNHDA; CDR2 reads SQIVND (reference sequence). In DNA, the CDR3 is TGTGCCAGTAGTGCCAGGACACATCAGGATGGCTACACCTTC. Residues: CASSARTHQDGYTF.

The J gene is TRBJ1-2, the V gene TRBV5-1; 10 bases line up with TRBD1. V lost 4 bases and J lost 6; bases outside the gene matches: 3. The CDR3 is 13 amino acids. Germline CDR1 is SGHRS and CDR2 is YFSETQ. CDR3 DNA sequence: TGCGCCAGCAGCACCGGACAGGGGGATGGCTACACCTTC. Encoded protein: CASSTGQGDGYTF.

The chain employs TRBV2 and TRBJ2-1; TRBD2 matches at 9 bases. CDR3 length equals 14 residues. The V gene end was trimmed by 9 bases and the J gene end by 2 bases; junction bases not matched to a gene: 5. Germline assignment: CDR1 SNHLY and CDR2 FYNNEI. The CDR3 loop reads CASTGLAPYNEQFF. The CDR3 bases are TGTGCCAGTACGGGACTAGCACCCTACAATGAGCAGTTCTTC.

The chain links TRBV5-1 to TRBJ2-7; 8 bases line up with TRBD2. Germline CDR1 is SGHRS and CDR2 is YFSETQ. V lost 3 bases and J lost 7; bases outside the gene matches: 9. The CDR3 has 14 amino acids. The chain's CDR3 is CASSYAGGEGEQYF. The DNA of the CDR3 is TGCGCCAGCAGCTACGCCGGGGGGGAGGGAGAGCAGTACTTC.

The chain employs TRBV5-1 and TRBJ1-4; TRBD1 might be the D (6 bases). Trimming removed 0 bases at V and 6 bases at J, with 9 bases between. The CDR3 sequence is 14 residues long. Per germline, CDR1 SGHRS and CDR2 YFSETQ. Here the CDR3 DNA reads TGCGCCAGCAGCTTGGGGCAGGGGTATGAAAAACTGTTTTTT. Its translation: CASSLGQGYEKLFF.

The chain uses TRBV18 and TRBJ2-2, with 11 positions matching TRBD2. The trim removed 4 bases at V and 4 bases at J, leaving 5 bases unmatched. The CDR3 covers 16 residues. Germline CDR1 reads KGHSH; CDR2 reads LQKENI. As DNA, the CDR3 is TGTGCCAGCTCACAGAGACTAGCGGGACTCACCGGGGAGCTGTTTTTT. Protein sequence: CASSQRLAGLTGELFF.

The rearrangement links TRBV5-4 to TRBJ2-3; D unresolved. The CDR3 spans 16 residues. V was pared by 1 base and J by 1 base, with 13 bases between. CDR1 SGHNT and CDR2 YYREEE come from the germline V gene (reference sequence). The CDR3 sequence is CASSLTIGVGTDTQYF. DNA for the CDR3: TGTGCCAGCAGCTTGACGATCGGAGTGGGCACAGATACGCAGTATTTT.

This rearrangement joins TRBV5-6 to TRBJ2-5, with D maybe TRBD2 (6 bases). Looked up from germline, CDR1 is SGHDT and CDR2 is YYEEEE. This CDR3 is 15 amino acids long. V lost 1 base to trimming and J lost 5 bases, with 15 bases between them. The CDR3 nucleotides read TGTGCCAGCAGCTTGTGGGGCGGGACGGGGGAGACCCAGTACTTC. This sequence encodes CASSLWGGTGETQYF.

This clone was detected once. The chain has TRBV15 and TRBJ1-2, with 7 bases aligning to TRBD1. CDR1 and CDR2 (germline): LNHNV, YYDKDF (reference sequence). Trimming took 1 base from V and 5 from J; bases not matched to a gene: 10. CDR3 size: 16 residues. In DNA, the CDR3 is TGTGCCACCAGCAGAGGACGGGACAGTGCCAAGTATGGCTACACCTTC. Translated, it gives CATSRGRDSAKYGYTF.

CDR3: CASSLNPTSGRNEQFF. The CDR3 region has the DNA TGTGCCAGCAGCTTAAACCCGACTAGCGGGAGAAATGAGCAGTTCTTC. This sequence joins TRBV11-3 and TRBJ2-1, with 12 bases matching TRBD2. Germline V gene lookup returns CDR1 SGHNT and CDR2 YENEEA. The CDR3 is made up of 16 amino acids. The ends lost 2 bases at V and 7 bases at J; junction bases unmatched: 6.

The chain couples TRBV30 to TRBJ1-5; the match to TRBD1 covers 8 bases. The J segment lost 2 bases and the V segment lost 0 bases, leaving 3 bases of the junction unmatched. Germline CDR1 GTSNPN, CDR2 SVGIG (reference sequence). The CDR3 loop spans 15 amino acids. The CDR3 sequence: CAWSVSGGGNQPQHF. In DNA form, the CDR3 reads TGTGCCTGGAGTGTATCAGGGGGCGGCAATCAGCCCCAGCATTTT.

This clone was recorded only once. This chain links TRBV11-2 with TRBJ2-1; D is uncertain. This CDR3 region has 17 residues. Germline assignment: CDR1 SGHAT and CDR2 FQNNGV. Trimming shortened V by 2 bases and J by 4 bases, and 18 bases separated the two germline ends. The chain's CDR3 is CASSLKVETLPYNEQFF. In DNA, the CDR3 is TGTGCCAGCAGCTTAAAGGTCGAGACACTTCCATACAATGAGCAGTTCTTC.

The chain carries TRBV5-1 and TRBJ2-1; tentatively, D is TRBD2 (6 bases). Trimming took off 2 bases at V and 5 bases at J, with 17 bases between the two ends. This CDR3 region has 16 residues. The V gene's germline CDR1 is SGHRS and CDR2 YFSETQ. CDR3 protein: CASSFPGTGVNNEQFF. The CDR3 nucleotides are TGCGCCAGCAGCTTTCCCGGGACGGGGGTCAACAATGAGCAGTTCTTC.